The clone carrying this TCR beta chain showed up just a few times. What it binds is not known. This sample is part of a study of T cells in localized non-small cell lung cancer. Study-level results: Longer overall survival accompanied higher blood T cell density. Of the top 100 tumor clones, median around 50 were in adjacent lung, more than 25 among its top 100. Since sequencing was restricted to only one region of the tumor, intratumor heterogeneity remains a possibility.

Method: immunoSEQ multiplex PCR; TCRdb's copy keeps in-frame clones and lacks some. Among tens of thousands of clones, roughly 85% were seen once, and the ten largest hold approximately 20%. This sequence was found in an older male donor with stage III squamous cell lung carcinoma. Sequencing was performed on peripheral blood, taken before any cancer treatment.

The CDR3: CAISAQAGQGSNYGYTF. DNA of the CDR3: TGTGCCATCAGTGCCCAAGCCGGGCAAGGCTCTAACTATGGCTACACCTTC. The gene calls are TRBV10-3 and TRBJ1-2, with D uncertain. The CDR3 runs to 17 residues. The V end was cut by 4 bases, the J end by 0 bases, with 18 bases between. The germline gives CDR1 ENHRY, CDR2 SYGVKD.